This entry concerns a single TCR beta chain. This receptor's antigen is unknown. The sample holds no much larger clone one base away, and base qualities are not on file. One collaborating source in Seattle enrolled patients while the patients were actively infected and followed the patients over time throughout the course of disease. Each collaborating institution followed its own protocols to collect whole blood in K2EDTA tubes. Collaborator samples were shipped for TCRbeta analysis as frozen whole blood, isolated PBMCs, or DNA extracted from either sample type. These data come from a study of blood T cell repertoires in COVID-19 (dated by TCRdb to the early 2020s). For context, the study as a whole: Collaborator samples came from the United States, Italy and Spain and covered acute and convalescent phases of COVID-19. Samples came from the ongoing ImmuneRACE study (first 160 participants) plus 1,254 subjects from 6 global collaborators. The dataset comprised deeply sampled blood TCRbeta repertoires from subjects exposed to, actively infected with, or recovered from COVID-19. HLA class I and class II types, where available, came from metadata supplied by the sample provider rather than from assay-based typing. The material from the prospective study consisted of cDNA or gDNA derived from T cells, B-cell-depleted T cells, or PBMCs. The sample metadata nearly always contained a de-identified subject ID, COVID-19 status, age in years and sex. The repertoires were released in a freely available public database meant as a resource for research on the immune response to SARS-CoV-2.

TCRbeta CDR3 regions were amplified from genomic DNA using the immunoSEQ Assay, a bias-controlled multiplex PCR. Per the authors' processing: The number of nucleated cells in each sample was estimated by amplification of reference gene primers within the assay. To quantify the absolute abundance of each unique TCRbeta CDR3 rearrangement, sequence reads were collapsed and filtered. For each sample, productive Simpson clonality was calculated as the square root of Simpson's diversity index across productive rearrangements. In its TCRdb copy, this immuneACCESS table keeps in-frame sequences only and misses some clones. Where compared with another copy, unresolved V genes explain less than half of these, and the others have no known cause. The V and J calls and the clone size are those of that table, but D and trimming were determined from the DNA. The sample table lists a few hundred thousand clones, around 82% of them with a count of one. Of the sample, around 14% is held by the ten largest clones.

The trim is 6 bases for V and 0 bases for J, with a gap of 8 bases between the germline ends. From its cysteine to its phenylalanine, the CDR3 spans 13 amino acids. The CDR3 DNA has 39 bases and is translated from base 1. CDR1 ENHRY and CDR2 SYGVKD were looked up in the germline V gene. What the research found in general, with its limitations: How much clinical and demographic metadata was included differed by source and by participant, and the metadata was provided uncurated.

This sequence uses TRBV10-3 and TRBJ1-1, with the D segment identity uncertain. The TCR comes from a person aged 65-85 years with COVID-19, enrolled during active disease. Sequenced: peripheral blood. The CDR3 region reads CAISGLLNTEAFF. Read as DNA, the sequence is TGTGCCATCAGCGGACTCTTGAACACTGAAGCTTTCTTT.